The source of this T cell receptor beta chain is a study of cytomegalovirus exposure and HLA in healthy donors. The PCR had 60 Vbeta and 13 Jbeta primers. Only in-frame clones appear in the TCRdb table, and some are missing; sequencing was by immunoSEQ multiplex PCR. The sample contains about 200,000 clones, 79% of which appear only once. Trimming left V 8 bases short and J 4 bases short, with 17 bases between. The CDR3 covers 14 residues. The germline V gene has CDR1 MNHNS and CDR2 SASEGT. Specimen: PBMCs. The chain is built from TRBV6-1 and TRBJ1-1; a possible D gene is TRBD1 (5 bases). This receptor was taken from a man aged 50 to 59 in good health and CMV-seronegative. The CDR3 is CASEPWIGGTEAFF. The CDR3 DNA reads TGTGCCAGCGAACCATGGATCGGGGGCACTGAAGCTTTCTTT.